This record covers a single TCR beta chain. As yet, its antigen is unknown. Sequenced by immunoSEQ multiplex PCR; TCRdb stores in-frame clones only, minus some. The sample records 95,000 to 150,000 clones, more than 85% being singletons. The data originate from a study of T cell responses to AZD1222 COVID-19 vaccine. Overall study results and limits: A rise in Spike-specific TCR breadth and depth followed two AZD1222 doses. Of the AZD1222 recipients, only five or six were seropositive at baseline.

This CDR3 region has 14 residues. The V and J ends lost 0 bases and 5 bases respectively, with 11 bases between them. Germline V lookup: CDR1 SGDLS, CDR2 YYNGEE. The sequencing here drew on peripheral blood, taken 28 days after the second AZD1222 dose. V usage is TRBV9 and J usage is TRBJ1-2; D gene uncertain. The sequence was obtained from an adult who received the AZD1222 COVID-19 vaccine. This CDR3 is CASSVGTASYGYTF. The CDR3 DNA reads as TGTGCCAGCAGCGTAGGGACCGCCTCGTATGGCTACACCTTC.